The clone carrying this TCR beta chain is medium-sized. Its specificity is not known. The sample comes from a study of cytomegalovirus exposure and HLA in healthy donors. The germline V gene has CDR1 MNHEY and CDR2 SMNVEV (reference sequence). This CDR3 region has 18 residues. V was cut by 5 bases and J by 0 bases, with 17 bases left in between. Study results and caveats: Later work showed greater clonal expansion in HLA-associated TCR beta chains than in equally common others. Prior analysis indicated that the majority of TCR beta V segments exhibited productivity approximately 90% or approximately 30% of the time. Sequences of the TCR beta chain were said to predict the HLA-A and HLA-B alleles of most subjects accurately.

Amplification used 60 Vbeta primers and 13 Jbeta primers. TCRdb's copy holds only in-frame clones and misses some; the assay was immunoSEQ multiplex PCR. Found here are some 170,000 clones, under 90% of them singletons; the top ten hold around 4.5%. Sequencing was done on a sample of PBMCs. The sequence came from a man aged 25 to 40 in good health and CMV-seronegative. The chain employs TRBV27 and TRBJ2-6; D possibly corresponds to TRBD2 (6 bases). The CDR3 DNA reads TGTGCCAGCAGTCTCACCGGGACTTTCAGCTCTGGGGCCAACGTCCTGACTTTC. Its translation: CASSLTGTFSSGANVLTF.